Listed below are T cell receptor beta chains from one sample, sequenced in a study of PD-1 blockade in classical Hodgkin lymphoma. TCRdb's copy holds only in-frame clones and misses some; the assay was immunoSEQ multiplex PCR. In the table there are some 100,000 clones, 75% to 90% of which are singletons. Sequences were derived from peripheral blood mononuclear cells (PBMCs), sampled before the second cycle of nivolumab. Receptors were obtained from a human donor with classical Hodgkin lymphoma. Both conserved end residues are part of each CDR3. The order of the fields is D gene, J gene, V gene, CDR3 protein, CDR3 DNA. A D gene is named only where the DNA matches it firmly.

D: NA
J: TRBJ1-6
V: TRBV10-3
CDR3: CAISEVITLDSYNSPLHF
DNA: TGTGCCATCAGTGAGGTTATCACCCTCGACTCCTATAATTCACCCCTCCACTTT

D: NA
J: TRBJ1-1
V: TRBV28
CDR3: CASSPTPGTQAEAFF
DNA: TGTGCCAGCAGTCCTACCCCCGGGACGCAAGCTGAAGCTTTCTTT

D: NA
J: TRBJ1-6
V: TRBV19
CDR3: CASSIDRGNSPLHF
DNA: TGTGCCAGTAGTATAGATCGGGGAAATTCACCCCTCCACTTT

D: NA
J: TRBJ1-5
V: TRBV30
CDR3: CAWSMGGQPQHF
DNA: TGTGCCTGGAGTATGGGGGGACAGCCCCAGCATTTT

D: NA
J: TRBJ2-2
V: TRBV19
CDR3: CASTPGRYTGELFF
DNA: TGTGCCAGTACGCCGGGGCGTTACACCGGGGAGCTGTTTTTT

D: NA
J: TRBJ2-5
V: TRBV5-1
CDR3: CASSLRGQETQYF
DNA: TGCGCCAGCAGCTTAAGGGGGCAAGAGACCCAGTACTTC

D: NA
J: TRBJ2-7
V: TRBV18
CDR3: CASSPRGAPYEQYF
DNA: TGTGCCAGCTCACCACGCGGGGCTCCCTACGAGCAGTACTTC

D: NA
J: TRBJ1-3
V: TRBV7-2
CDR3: CASSLAGSGNTIYF
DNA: TGTGCCAGCAGCTTAGCAGGGTCTGGAAACACCATATATTTT

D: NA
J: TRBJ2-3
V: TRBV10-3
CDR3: CAITRNGFTDTQYF
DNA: TGTGCCATCACTCGGAACGGATTCACAGATACGCAGTATTTT

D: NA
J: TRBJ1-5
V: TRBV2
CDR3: CASSQDTLNQPQHF
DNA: TGTGCCAGCAGTCAAGACACCCTCAATCAGCCCCAGCATTTT

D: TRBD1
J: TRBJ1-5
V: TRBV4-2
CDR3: CASSQSGTEGYSNQPQHF
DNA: TGTGCCAGCAGCCAGAGCGGGACAGAAGGATATAGCAATCAGCCCCAGCATTTT